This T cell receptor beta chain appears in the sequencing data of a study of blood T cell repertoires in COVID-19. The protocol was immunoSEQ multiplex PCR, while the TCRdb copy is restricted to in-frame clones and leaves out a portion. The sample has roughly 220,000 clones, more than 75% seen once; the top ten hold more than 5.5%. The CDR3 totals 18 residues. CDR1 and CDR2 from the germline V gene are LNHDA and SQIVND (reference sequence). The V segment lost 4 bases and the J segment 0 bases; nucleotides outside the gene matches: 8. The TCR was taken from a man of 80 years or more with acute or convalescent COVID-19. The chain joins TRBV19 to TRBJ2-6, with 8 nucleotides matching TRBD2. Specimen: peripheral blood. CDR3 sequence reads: CASSRAGVGFSGANVLTF. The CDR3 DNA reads TGTGCCAGTAGTAGAGCGGGAGTGGGGTTCTCTGGGGCCAACGTCCTGACTTTC.